The 27 T cell receptor beta chains in this list originate from one sample, sequenced in a study of shared clonotypes between healthy human individuals. Sequenced by immunoSEQ multiplex PCR; TCRdb stores in-frame clones only, minus some. The sample includes roughly 2.4 million clones, approximately 94% of them seen just once. Sequenced: naive CD4+ T cells sorted from blood. The subset: CD45RA+ positively selected. The receptors shown here come from a man younger than 35 in good health.

This rearrangement joins TRBV18 to TRBJ2-1, with 11 bases that match TRBD2. Unmatched junction bases numbered 2, after V lost 1 base and J lost 3 bases. The V gene's germline CDR1 is KGHSH and CDR2 LQKENI. The CDR3 runs 16 residues. CDR3 region: CASSPLGTSGYNEQFF. The CDR3 nucleotides read TGTGCCAGCTCACCACTGGGGACTAGCGGCTACAATGAGCAGTTCTTC.

Comment on this clone: At one boundary the junction diverges from the germline segment, which might be a read error. The chain employs TRBV7-9 and TRBJ1-4; D remains ambiguous. Germline assignment: CDR1 SEHNR and CDR2 FQNEAQ (reference sequence). The CDR3 covers 13 residues. The CDR3 protein is CASSFGSSAPPFF. CDR3 sequence (DNA): TGTGCCAGCAGCTTCGGTTCCTCGGCACCACCCTTCTTT.

The V and J genes are TRBV6-5 and TRBJ1-1; D is unresolved. The germline V gene has CDR1 MNHEY and CDR2 SVGAGI. The CDR3 loop spans 14 amino acids. V lost 2 bases to trimming and J lost 1 base, with 8 bases between them. The CDR3 sequence is CASSYNVENTEAFF. The CDR3 DNA is TGTGCCAGCAGTTACAACGTAGAGAACACTGAAGCTTTCTTT.

Note on this clone: Other DNA sequences within the sample encode an identical CDR3. This chain links TRBV2 with TRBJ2-2; D is unresolved. CDR1 is SNHLY, CDR2 FYNNEI, per germline. CDR3 length equals 14 residues. With 3 bases removed from V and 1 base from J, the gap between germline ends came to 6 bases. The chain's CDR3 is CASSDSRNTGELFF. The CDR3 DNA sequence: TGTGCCAGCAGTGACTCAAGGAACACCGGGGAGCTGTTTTTT.

The chain is built from TRBV6-1 and TRBJ1-2, with 7 bases aligning to TRBD1. CDR3 length: 16 amino acids. The germline CDR1 and CDR2 sequences are MNHNS and SASEGT. V lost 3 bases to trimming and J lost 0 bases; unmatched junction nucleotides: 7. The CDR3, as DNA: TGTGCCAGCAGTGACGGGACAGCCGCTCCTAACTATGGCTACACCTTC. It translates to CASSDGTAAPNYGYTF.

The chain recombines TRBV4-2 with TRBJ2-3; unclear D gene. The V end was cut by 4 bases, the J end by 1 base, with 12 bases between. The germline CDR1 and CDR2 sequences are LGHNA and YNFKEQ. The CDR3 consists of 15 residues. As DNA, the CDR3 is TGTGCCAGCAGCCCCTATTCCGGACGCACAGATACGCAGTATTTT. Translating it yields CASSPYSGRTDTQYF.

The V call is TRBV6-1, the J call TRBJ2-7; 8 nucleotides match TRBD1. Germline assignment: CDR1 MNHNS and CDR2 SASEGT. V dropped 3 bases and J dropped 9; count of bases not matched to a gene: 13. The CDR3 length is 15 residues. CDR3 bases: TGTGCCAGCAGTGAGGTGGGACAGGCCTTTTATTCGCAGTACTTC. This encodes CASSEVGQAFYSQYF.

The rearrangement joins TRBV9 to TRBJ2-2; TRBD1 is a possible D gene (5 bases). CDR1 SGDLS and CDR2 YYNGEE come from the germline V gene. This CDR3 contains 17 residues. Trimming pared 1 base from V and 1 base from J, leaving 14 bases between. CDR3 coding DNA: TGTGCCAGCAGCGTACACCCGATGGGGCAGAACACCGGGGAGCTGTTTTTT. Its protein is CASSVHPMGQNTGELFF.

The chain recombines TRBV5-4 with TRBJ1-1; D not certain. Trimming took off 4 bases at V and 1 base at J, with 14 bases between the two ends. CDR1 and CDR2 from the germline V gene are SGHNT and YYREEE (reference sequence). The CDR3 is made up of 15 amino acids. The CDR3 spells CASSLLDRTNTEAFF. CDR3 sequence (DNA): TGTGCCAGCAGCCTGCTTGACCGCACGAACACTGAAGCTTTCTTT. The full variable domain, its missing parts supplied by reference TRBV5-4 and TRBJ1-1, is ETGVTQSPTHLIKTRGQQVTLRCSSQSGHNTVSWYQQALGQGPQFIFQYYREEENGRGNFPPRFSGLQFPNYSSELNVNALELDDSALYLCASSLLDRTNTEAFFGQGTRLTVV.

The V gene is TRBV4-1, the J gene TRBJ1-1, with D tentatively TRBD1 (5 bases). The CDR3 covers 15 residues. The germline gives CDR1 MGHRA, CDR2 YSYEKL. Between the trimmed V and J ends, which lost 3 bases and 7 bases, there was a span of 18 bases. CDR3 region: CASSQGLQEQGEAFF. In nucleotides, the CDR3 is TGCGCCAGCAGCCAGGGCCTACAGGAACAAGGTGAAGCTTTCTTT.

The J gene is TRBJ2-5, the V gene TRBV29-1; 10 nucleotides agree with TRBD1. CDR1 and CDR2 (germline): SQVTM, ANQGSEA. The CDR3 is 12 amino acids. Trimming cost V 7 bases and J 4 bases; bases outside gene matches: 3. In DNA form, the CDR3 reads TGCAGCGCCCGGACAGGGGGAGAGACCCAGTACTTC. Translating it yields CSARTGGETQYF.

The chain is built from TRBV7-2 and TRBJ2-5; TRBD2 aligns across 8 bases. Germline-derived CDR1 and CDR2 are SGHTA and FQGNSA. The V and J ends lost 5 bases and 1 base, in that order; junction bases with no gene match: 9. CDR3 length: 16 residues. The CDR3 bases are TGTGCCAGCAGCCGCGGGAGCGGGAGAGGCCAAGAGACCCAGTACTTC. As protein: CASSRGSGRGQETQYF. Supplemented by reference TRBV7-2 and TRBJ2-5, the full variable domain reads GAGVSQSPSNKVTEKGKDVELRCDPISGHTALYWYRQSLGQGLEFLIYFQGNSAPDKSGLPSDRFSAERTGGSVSTLTIQRTQQEDSAVYLCASSRGSGRGQETQYFGPGTRLLVL.

The J gene is TRBJ1-1, the V gene TRBV6-4; TRBD1 matches at 7 bases. Germline CDR1 is MRHNA and CDR2 is SNTAGT. V dropped 3 bases and J dropped 4; count of bases not matched to a gene: 2. This CDR3 comprises 13 residues. The CDR3 here is CASSEQGSTEAFF. The DNA for the CDR3 is TGTGCCAGCAGTGAACAGGGGTCCACTGAAGCTTTCTTT.

The V and J genes are TRBV18 and TRBJ1-1; 10 bases are a match to TRBD1. CDR1 and CDR2 from the germline V gene are KGHSH and LQKENI. CDR3 length: 15 amino acids. With 5 bases clipped from V and 4 bases from J, the junction kept 7 bases outside the gene matches. The CDR3 protein is CASSIPRTGGTEAFF. DNA for the CDR3: TGTGCCAGCTCAATCCCGAGGACAGGGGGCACTGAAGCTTTCTTT.

About this clone: Different DNA sequences within this sample yield the same CDR3. The chain combines TRBV5-1 with TRBJ1-1, with 10 bases fitting TRBD1. The germline CDR1 and CDR2 sequences are SGHRS and YFSETQ. This CDR3 is built from 15 residues. V lost 4 bases, J lost 1 base, and 4 bases stayed unmatched. The DNA for the CDR3 is TGCGCCAGCAGCCCTCGGACAGGGGGGAACACTGAAGCTTTCTTT. It yields the protein CASSPRTGGNTEAFF.

This chain uses TRBV7-9 with TRBJ2-2, with D uncertain. The germline gives CDR1 SEHNR, CDR2 FQNEAQ (reference sequence). Trimming removed 2 bases at V and 5 bases at J, with 6 bases between. The CDR3 sequence is 13 residues long. CDR3 nucleotides: TGTGCCAGCAGCTTAAGTGAGACCGGGGAGCTGTTTTTT. Residues: CASSLSETGELFF.

This clone appeared a single time. The genes are TRBV5-1 and TRBJ2-7; 8 nucleotides match TRBD1. The V gene end was trimmed by 4 bases and the J gene end by 1 base; junction bases not matched to a gene: 7. Per the germline V gene, CDR1 is SGHRS and CDR2 is YFSETQ. CDR3 length: 15 amino acids. The CDR3 loop is CASSRDRTGSYEQYF. The CDR3 DNA sequence: TGCGCCAGCAGCCGGGATAGGACAGGGTCCTACGAGCAGTACTTC.

The V gene is TRBV7-2, the J gene TRBJ2-1; 9 positions agree with TRBD2. This CDR3 has 16 residues. Looked up from germline, CDR1 is SGHTA and CDR2 is FQGNSA. V lost 2 bases, J lost 5 bases, and 7 bases stayed unmatched. The CDR3 region has the DNA TGTGCCAGCAGCTTACCCCTGACTAGCGGAAACAATGAGCAGTTCTTC. This codes for CASSLPLTSGNNEQFF.

The V gene is TRBV14, the J gene TRBJ2-3; possibly TRBD2 for D (7 bases). V lost 5 bases and J 4 bases, leaving 19 bases between the germline ends. Germline V lookup: CDR1 SGHDN, CDR2 FVKESK. This CDR3 comprises 16 residues. CDR3 loop: CASSGRRTGGADTQYF. CDR3 coding DNA: TGTGCCAGCAGCGGACGAAGGACGGGGGGCGCAGATACGCAGTATTTT.

The V gene is TRBV10-1, the J gene TRBJ1-1; perhaps TRBD1 as D (6 bases). The CDR3 extends over 14 amino acids. CDR1 is WNHNN, CDR2 SYGVQD, per germline (reference sequence). Trimming shortened V by 5 bases and J by 7 bases, and 17 bases separated the two germline ends. CDR3 loop: CASSNDRNVGEAFF. The CDR3 DNA reads as TGCGCCAGCAGTAATGACAGGAACGTGGGTGAAGCTTTCTTT.

Details on this clone: Additional DNA sequences in this sample encode the identical CDR3. The V call is TRBV28, the J call TRBJ1-2; 7 bases map to TRBD1. The V gene end was trimmed by 4 bases and the J gene end by 2 bases; junction bases not matched to a gene: 4. The CDR3 totals 14 residues. The germline CDR1 and CDR2 sequences are MDHEN and SYDVKM. In DNA form, the CDR3 reads TGTGCCAGCAGTTCGGCAGGGGGAAACTATGGCTACACCTTC. It yields the protein CASSSAGGNYGYTF.

The rearrangement uses TRBV7-9 and TRBJ2-4, with 7 bases aligning to TRBD2. Germline values: CDR1 SEHNR, CDR2 FQNEAQ (reference sequence). CDR3 length: 18 residues. Trimming cost V 5 bases and J 0 bases; bases outside gene matches: 13. CDR3 nucleotides: TGTGCCAGCAGCCCACCGATAGGACTAGAGCCAGCCAAAAACATTCAGTACTTC. Residues: CASSPPIGLEPAKNIQYF.

The chain employs TRBV5-1 and TRBJ2-1; D remains ambiguous. This CDR3 has 15 residues. Germline V gene lookup returns CDR1 SGHRS and CDR2 YFSETQ. V lost 7 bases to trimming and J lost 7 bases, with 21 bases between them. CDR3 amino acids: CASGKGLQPRNEQFF. CDR3 coding DNA: TGCGCCAGCGGAAAGGGTTTGCAACCTAGGAATGAGCAGTTCTTC.

About this clone: Different DNA sequences within this sample yield the same CDR3. V is TRBV5-1 and J is TRBJ2-7, with a weak D call TRBD1 (6 bases). Germline-derived CDR1 and CDR2 are SGHRS and YFSETQ. The CDR3 has 15 amino acids. Trimming left V 0 bases short and J 2 bases short, with 12 bases between. CDR3 nucleotides: TGCGCCAGCAGCTTGGAGACAGGCCCTACCTACGAGCAGTACTTC. This gives the protein CASSLETGPTYEQYF.

The J gene is TRBJ1-3, the V gene TRBV7-2, with D uncertain. This CDR3 comprises 15 residues. V lost 5 bases, J lost 0 bases, and 11 bases lay in between. Germline V gene data show CDR1 as SGHTA and CDR2 as FQGNSA. In DNA form, the CDR3 reads TGTGCCAGCAGCCCTAGGGTGGCCTCTGGAAACACCATATATTTT. It yields the protein CASSPRVASGNTIYF.

V and J are TRBV6-1 and TRBJ2-7; TRBD1 matches 8 bases. V lost 5 bases, J lost 2 bases, and 8 bases stayed unmatched. CDR3 length: 15 amino acids. In germline, CDR1 is MNHNS, CDR2 SASEGT. DNA of the CDR3: TGTGCCAGCAGTAACTACGGGACAGGCCCCTACGAGCAGTACTTC. Residues: CASSNYGTGPYEQYF.

The rearrangement uses TRBV6-6 and TRBJ1-1; TRBD1 agrees at 10 bases. The germline V gene has CDR1 MNHNY and CDR2 SVGAGI (reference sequence). The CDR3 loop spans 15 amino acids. The ends lost 2 bases at V and 4 bases at J; junction bases unmatched: 4. The CDR3 spells CASSYRDRGSTEAFF. In nucleotides, the CDR3 is TGTGCCAGCAGTTACAGGGACAGGGGTTCCACTGAAGCTTTCTTT.